What follows describes a single T cell receptor (beta chain). TCRdb itself ran the RT-PCR reads through MiXCR, one entry per CDR3 protein. The sample lists approximately 140,000 distinct CDR3 sequences, roughly two fifths seen once, with about 50% in the top ten. The CDR3 runs to 15 residues. V shed 4 bases and J shed 5 bases, with 17 bases lying between them. Germline values: CDR1 SEHNR, CDR2 FQNEAQ (reference sequence). The data stem from a study of patients and donors after allogeneic stem cell transplantation. The chain uses TRBV7-9 and TRBJ1-1; possible D gene TRBD1, 5 bases. Input material: blood, either unsorted or a sorted T cell fraction (not recorded which). This receptor was taken from a human donor who was either an allogeneic HSCT recipient or a stem cell or donor lymphocyte infusion donor (not recorded which). It is not recorded whose cells these are; they may come from a transplant donor. The CDR3 nucleotides read TGTGCCAGCAGCTGGGGGGAGGTGAGGCGGACTGAAGCTTTCTTT. Its protein product is CASSWGEVRRTEAFF.